Each of the 22 T cell receptor beta chains below was sequenced from the same sample in a study of blood T cell repertoires in COVID-19 (dated by TCRdb to 2019 to 2021). Library generation was performed with the immunoSEQ multiplex PCR assay. TCRdb re-hosts the immuneACCESS table, in-frame sequences only. Its copies lack some clones; in the studies checked, an unresolved V gene accounts for under half of them, and the cause for the rest is not known. This sample is represented by around 160,000 clones; around 87% of them were singletons. The biggest ten clones account for roughly 4% of the sample. Sequencing was carried out using PBMCs or T cells enriched from blood (not recorded which). The receptors come from a woman aged 40 to 50 who had been exposed to COVID-19.

The chain employs TRBV7-3 and TRBJ1-2; maybe TRBD1 (5 bases). The V end lost 0 bases, the J end lost 4 bases, and 9 bases lay between the germline ends. Per the germline V gene, CDR1 is SGHTA and CDR2 is FQGTGA. CDR3 length: 14 residues. As DNA, the CDR3 is TGTGCCAGCAGCTTAACACCGGGGGGCTATGGCTACACCTTC. It encodes CASSLTPGGYGYTF.

This clone has only one observation. The chain couples TRBV5-4 to TRBJ1-1; D is undetermined. Deletions cut 2 bases from V and 3 bases from J, with 11 bases between. The length of the CDR3 is 14 residues. The germline V gene has CDR1 SGHNT and CDR2 YYREEE (reference sequence). The CDR3 is CASSLIGSDTEAFF. CDR3 DNA sequence: TGTGCCAGCAGCTTAATAGGGAGCGACACTGAAGCTTTCTTT.

J is TRBJ2-2 and V is TRBV11-2; 9 nucleotides align to TRBD2. From germline, CDR1 is SGHAT and CDR2 FQNNGV. The V gene end was trimmed by 1 base and the J gene end by 3 bases; junction bases not matched to a gene: 9. This CDR3 is 18 amino acids long. The CDR3 loop is CASSLVSWASGDTGELFF. CDR3 bases: TGTGCCAGCAGCTTAGTGTCTTGGGCTAGCGGGGACACCGGGGAGCTGTTTTTT.

The chain combines TRBV29-1 with TRBJ1-5; weak D call: TRBD1 (6 bases). The CDR3 covers 13 residues. Trimming took 3 bases from V and 6 from J, leaving 12 bases between them. Germline CDR1 reads SQVTM; CDR2 reads ANQGSEA. CDR3 sequence: CSVDQGSGQPQHF. The DNA for the CDR3 is TGCAGCGTTGACCAGGGGTCGGGTCAGCCCCAGCATTTT.

This chain uses TRBV2 with TRBJ2-7; the D gene is possibly TRBD2 (6 bases). The CDR3 contains 15 residues. Germline V gene data show CDR1 as SNHLY and CDR2 as FYNNEI. V was cut by 3 bases and J by 3 bases, with 15 bases left in between. The chain's CDR3 is CASSDFGRQIYEQYF. DNA for the CDR3: TGTGCCAGCAGTGACTTCGGGAGACAAATCTACGAGCAGTACTTC.

The chain links TRBV7-2 to TRBJ2-3; the match to TRBD2 covers 14 bases. The CDR3 totals 16 residues. The germline V gene has CDR1 SGHTA and CDR2 FQGNSA. Trimming removed 4 bases from V and 1 base from J; junction bases left unmatched: 1. In DNA, the CDR3 is TGTGCCAGCAGCTCGACTAGCGGGGGGGGCACAGATACGCAGTATTTT. It translates to CASSSTSGGGTDTQYF.

This clone occurred once. The chain links TRBV5-1 to TRBJ1-4; 8 nucleotides align to TRBD1. Germline CDR1 and CDR2: SGHRS and YFSETQ. V was pared by 4 bases and J by 6 bases, with 11 bases of the junction left unmatched. The CDR3 loop spans 16 amino acids. This chain's CDR3 is CASSRGQAGVYEKLFF. The CDR3 DNA follows: TGCGCCAGCAGCCGGGGACAGGCGGGCGTTTATGAAAAACTGTTTTTT.

The chain joins TRBV6-5 to TRBJ2-3, with 8 bases lining up with TRBD2. From germline, CDR1 is MNHEY and CDR2 SVGAGI. The CDR3 is made up of 14 amino acids. Trimming took 9 bases from V and 3 from J; bases not matched to a gene: 8. CDR3 in DNA: TGTGCCAGTTCCATAAAGCGGGGGACAGATACGCAGTATTTT. Translation: CASSIKRGTDTQYF.

The chain couples TRBV7-9 to TRBJ1-2; D unclear. From germline, CDR1 is SEHNR and CDR2 FQNEAQ (reference sequence). V lost 4 bases and J 6 bases, leaving 18 bases between the germline ends. The CDR3 runs 15 residues. The DNA for the CDR3 is TGTGCCAGCAGCTCCTCTTTTCCAGGCCACCATGGCTACACCTTC. Translating gives CASSSSFPGHHGYTF.

This clone was seen a single time. V usage is TRBV6-6 and J usage is TRBJ2-3; D is possibly TRBD2 (6 bases). V was clipped by 8 bases and J by 2 bases, with 8 bases between them. The CDR3 runs to 12 residues. Per the germline V gene, CDR1 is MNHNY and CDR2 is SVGAGI (reference sequence). The CDR3 DNA reads TGTGCCAGCGGACTAACCACAGATACGCAGTATTTT. Translating it yields CASGLTTDTQYF.

This clone showed up just once. The chain is built from TRBV5-1 and TRBJ1-3; no clear D gene. CDR3 length: 14 residues. Germline-derived CDR1 and CDR2 are SGHRS and YFSETQ. Trimming shortened V by 5 bases and J by 4 bases, and 13 bases separated the two germline ends. The CDR3 loop is CASSRGFDGNTIYF. In nucleotides, the CDR3 is TGCGCCAGCAGTCGAGGGTTTGACGGAAACACCATATATTTT. Full variable domain (outside the CDR3, taken from reference TRBV5-1 and TRBJ1-3): KAGVTQTPRYLIKTRGQQVTLSCSPISGHRSVSWYQQTPGQGLQFLFEYFSETQRNKGNFPGRFSGRQFSNSRSEMNVSTLELGDSALYLCASSRGFDGNTIYFGEGSWLTVV.

The DNA of the CDR3 is TGCGCCAGCAGCTTGGCGGCAGATACGCAGTATTTT. Its protein is CASSLAADTQYF. This chain connects TRBV5-1 to TRBJ2-3, with D uncertain. CDR1 is SGHRS, CDR2 YFSETQ, per germline. Between the trimmed V and J ends, which lost 0 bases and 4 bases, there was a span of 3 bases. This CDR3 is built from 12 residues.

This chain connects TRBV6-6 to TRBJ1-1, with D unresolved. V was cut by 2 bases and J by 6 bases, with 10 bases left in between. This CDR3 spans 13 amino acids. CDR1 and CDR2 (germline): MNHNY, SVGAGI (reference sequence). CDR3 sequence reads: CASSYREDAEAFF. Here the CDR3 DNA reads TGTGCCAGCAGTTACCGGGAGGACGCTGAAGCTTTCTTT.

V is TRBV7-2 and J is TRBJ1-4, with D possibly matching TRBD1 (6 bases). The CDR3 contains 15 residues. Germline V lookup: CDR1 SGHTA, CDR2 FQGNSA. Trimming removed 2 bases from V and 7 bases from J, with 14 bases in between. CDR3 amino acids: CASSLWGQVGEKLFF. The CDR3 DNA is TGTGCCAGCAGCTTATGGGGGCAAGTGGGTGAAAAACTGTTTTTT.

The chain is built from TRBV19 and TRBJ2-6; 9 bases are a match to TRBD1. This CDR3 comprises 17 residues. The germline V gene has CDR1 LNHDA and CDR2 SQIVND (reference sequence). V lost 5 bases, J lost 0 bases, and 5 bases stayed unmatched. CDR3 DNA sequence: TGTGCCAGTAGTCCGGGACAGGGAGCCTCTGGGGCCAACGTCCTGACTTTC. It encodes CASSPGQGASGANVLTF.

The J gene is TRBJ1-4, the V gene TRBV6-5, with D possibly TRBD1 on 5 matching bases. The V end lost 7 bases, the J end lost 5 bases, and 14 bases lay between the germline ends. Germline V gene data show CDR1 as MNHEY and CDR2 as SVGAGI. The CDR3 has 14 residues. The CDR3 spells CASISTGGNEKLFF. CDR3 in DNA: TGTGCCAGCATCAGCACGGGGGGGAATGAAAAACTGTTTTTT.

CDR3 sequence reads: CASSGFEQGPQHF. CDR3 sequence (DNA): TGCGCCAGCAGTGGATTCGAGCAGGGACCCCAGCATTTT. The chain couples TRBV10-1 to TRBJ1-5; a weak D match, TRBD1 (5 bases). This CDR3 contains 13 residues. The germline V gene has CDR1 WNHNN and CDR2 SYGVQD (reference sequence). The V end lost 4 bases, the J end lost 10 bases, and 14 bases lay between the germline ends.

The V and J genes are TRBV5-1 and TRBJ2-7; 8 positions match TRBD2. V lost 0 bases to trimming and J lost 4 bases; unmatched junction nucleotides: 6. CDR1 SGHRS and CDR2 YFSETQ come from the germline V gene. This CDR3 has 15 residues. CDR3 nucleotide sequence: TGCGCCAGCAGCTTGGGGGCCGGGAGGGGGTACGAGCAGTACTTC. This translates into CASSLGAGRGYEQYF.

The gene calls are TRBV28 and TRBJ1-2; possible D gene TRBD1, 5 bases. Germline V gene lookup returns CDR1 MDHEN and CDR2 SYDVKM. V was trimmed by 4 bases and J by 8 bases, leaving 17 bases between them. This CDR3 region has 14 residues. The CDR3 sequence is CASSYPGESGGYTF. For the CDR3, the DNA is TGTGCCAGCAGTTATCCGGGGGAGAGTGGAGGCTACACCTTC.

The rearrangement links TRBV2 to TRBJ1-1; 7 positions agree with TRBD1. The CDR3 consists of 13 residues. Germline loops: CDR1 SNHLY, CDR2 FYNNEI. The trim removed 10 bases at V and 3 bases at J, leaving 8 bases unmatched. CDR3 nucleotide sequence: TGTGCCACGATGAGGGACAGCCACACTGAAGCTTTCTTT. Translated, it gives CATMRDSHTEAFF.

The chain is built from TRBV6-5 and TRBJ1-1, with D perhaps matching TRBD1 (5 bases). The CDR3 extends over 14 amino acids. Germline loops: CDR1 MNHEY, CDR2 SVGAGI. The V gene lost 0 bases and the J gene lost 8 bases, with 13 bases spanning the gap. CDR3 nucleotide sequence: TGTGCCAGCAGTTACTCGCGTCAGGGAACCGAAGCTTTCTTT. Protein: CASSYSRQGTEAFF.

The rearrangement joins TRBV7-9 to TRBJ1-5; TRBD1 matches at 8 bases. With V trimmed by 0 bases and J by 2 bases, 3 bases remained unmatched. Germline CDR1 and CDR2: SEHNR and FQNEAQ (reference sequence). The CDR3 totals 16 residues. The CDR3 spells CASSLAPTGGNQPQHF. The CDR3 region has the DNA TGTGCCAGCAGCTTAGCCCCGACAGGGGGCAATCAGCCCCAGCATTTT. The complete variable domain, with remaining parts taken from reference TRBV7-9 and TRBJ1-5, reads DTGVSQNPRHKITKRGQNVTFRCDPISEHNRLYWYRQTLGQGPEFLTYFQNEAQLEKSRLLSDRFSAERPKGSFSTLEIQRTEQGDSAMYLCASSLAPTGGNQPQHFGDGTRLSIL.